The clone carrying this T cell receptor beta chain was counted at least ten times. The source of the sample is a study of human T cells and chemical hapten exposure. Whole-study context: Affected patients, primarily female, had alopecia areata, totalis or universalis.

Time point: patch test 2, 6 weeks after DPC sensitization. Treatment denoted: therapeutic diphenylcyclopropenone sensitization with weekly scalp DPC. TCRdb analysed the RACE reads with MiXCR anew, one entry per CDR3 protein. The data show about 69,000 distinct CDR3 sequences, 10% to 13% seen once. Here the sequenced sample was whole blood, taken in connection with sensitization to the hapten diphenylcyclopropenone (DPC). The TCR comes from a woman in her forties or fifties with alopecia areata. Some clones in this sample may be carry-over from other donors' samples.

Here the CDR3 reads CASSFGPAVAYEQYF. For the CDR3, the DNA is TGTGCCAGCAGCTTTGGCCCGGCGGTAGCCTACGAGCAGTACTTC. The chain is built from TRBV7-6 and TRBJ2-7; the D is unclear. V lost 3 bases, J lost 2 bases, and 14 bases lay in between. Per germline, CDR1 SGHVS and CDR2 FNYEAQ. The CDR3 is 15 residues long.